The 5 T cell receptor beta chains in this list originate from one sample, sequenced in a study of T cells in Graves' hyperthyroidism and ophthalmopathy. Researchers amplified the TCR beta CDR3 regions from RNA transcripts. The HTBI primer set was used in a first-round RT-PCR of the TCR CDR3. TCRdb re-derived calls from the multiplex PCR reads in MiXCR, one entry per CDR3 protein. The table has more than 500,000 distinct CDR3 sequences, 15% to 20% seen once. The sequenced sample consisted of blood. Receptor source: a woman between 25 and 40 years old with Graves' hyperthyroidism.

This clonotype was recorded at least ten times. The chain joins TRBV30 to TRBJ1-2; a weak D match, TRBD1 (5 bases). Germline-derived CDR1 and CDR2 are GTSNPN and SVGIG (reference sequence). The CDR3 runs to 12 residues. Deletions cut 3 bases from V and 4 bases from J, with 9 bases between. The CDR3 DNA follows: TGTGCCTGGAGCCCAGGGACCTATGGCTACACCTTC. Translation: CAWSPGTYGYTF. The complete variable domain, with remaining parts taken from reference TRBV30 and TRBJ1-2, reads SQTIHQWPATLVQPVGSPLSLECTVEGTSNPNLYWYRQAAGRGLQLLFYSVGIGQISSEVPQNLSASRPQDRQFILSSKKLLLSDSGFYLCAWSPGTYGYTFGSGTRLTVV.

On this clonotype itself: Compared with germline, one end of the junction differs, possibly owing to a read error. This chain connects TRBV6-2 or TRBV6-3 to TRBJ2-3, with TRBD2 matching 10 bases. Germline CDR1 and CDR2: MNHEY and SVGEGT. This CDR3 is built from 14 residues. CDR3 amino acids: CATRSSGSRDTQYF. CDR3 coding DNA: TGTGCCACGAGATCTAGCGGGAGCAGAGATACGCAGTATTTT.

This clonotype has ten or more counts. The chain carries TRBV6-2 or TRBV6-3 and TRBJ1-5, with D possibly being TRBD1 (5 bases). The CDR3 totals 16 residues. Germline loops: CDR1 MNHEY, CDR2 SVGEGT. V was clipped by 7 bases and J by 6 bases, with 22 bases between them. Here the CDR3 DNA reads TGTGCCAGCACTCACTTAGACGGGACCAGGAGTCAGCCCCAGCATTTT. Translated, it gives CASTHLDGTRSQPQHF.

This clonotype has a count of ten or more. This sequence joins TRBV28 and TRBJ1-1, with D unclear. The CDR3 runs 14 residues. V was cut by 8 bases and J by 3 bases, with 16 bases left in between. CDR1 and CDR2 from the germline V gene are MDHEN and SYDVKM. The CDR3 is CASSHANGDTEAFF. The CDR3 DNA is TGTGCCAGCTCCCACGCCAATGGGGACACTGAAGCTTTCTTT.

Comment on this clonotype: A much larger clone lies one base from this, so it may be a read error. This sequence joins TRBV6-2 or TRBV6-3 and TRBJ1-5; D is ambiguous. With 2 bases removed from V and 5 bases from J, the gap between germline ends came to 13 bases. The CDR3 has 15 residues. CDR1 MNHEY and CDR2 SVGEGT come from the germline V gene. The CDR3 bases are TGTGCCAGCAGTTACAGCTACGGGAGCGATCAGCCCCAGCATTTT. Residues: CASSYSYGSDQPQHF.